This passage covers 17 T cell receptor beta chains from one sample sequenced in a study of identical twins. Using its own MiXCR run on the 5' RACE reads, TCRdb lists one record per CDR3 protein. This table holds approximately 590,000 distinct CDR3 sequences, approximately 9.6% found once. The sample was also linked to a second study, of yellow fever vaccine responses in identical twins.

Sequences were obtained from PBMCs. Receptors were obtained from a woman aged 18-35 years in good health.

This clonotype has more than one count but fewer than ten. CDR3 nucleotide sequence: TGCAGTGCCACCTCTCCGGGGGGGCCGGCCAGCGAGACCCAGTACTTC. Translating it yields CSATSPGGPASETQYF. The chain couples TRBV20-1 to TRBJ2-5; TRBD2 matches 8 bases. V lost 6 bases and J lost 5; bases outside the gene matches: 17. Germline CDR1 DFQATT, CDR2 SNEGSKA (reference sequence). This CDR3 is 16 amino acids long.

The V gene is TRBV5-1, the J gene TRBJ2-1; D is ambiguous. This CDR3 region has 14 residues. Deletions cut 5 bases from V and 0 bases from J, with 9 bases between. Germline assignment: CDR1 SGHRS and CDR2 YFSETQ. This CDR3 is CASRPQSSYNEQFF. The CDR3 nucleotides are TGCGCCAGCAGGCCTCAGAGCTCCTACAATGAGCAGTTCTTC. Looking up the rest from reference TRBV5-1 and TRBJ2-1 gives the full variable domain: KAGVTQTPRYLIKTRGQQVTLSCSPISGHRSVSWYQQTPGQGLQFLFEYFSETQRNKGNFPGRFSGRQFSNSRSEMNVSTLELGDSALYLCASRPQSSYNEQFFGPGTRLTVL.

V usage is TRBV6-5 and J usage is TRBJ2-5; D assignment may be TRBD1 or TRBD2 (5 bases each). Trimming stripped 2 bases from V and 3 bases from J, with 10 bases between. Germline CDR1 reads MNHEY; CDR2 reads SVGAGI. The CDR3 has 14 residues. As DNA, the CDR3 is TGTGCCAGCAGTTACATTTGGGGGAAAGAGACCCAGTACTTC. Translating gives CASSYIWGKETQYF.

This clonotype was counted ten times or more. This chain uses TRBV7-2 with TRBJ1-5; D unresolved. The CDR3 is 12 residues long. Germline-derived CDR1 and CDR2 are SGHTA and FQGNSA. V was clipped by 2 bases and J by 4 bases, with 3 bases between them. The CDR3 spells CASSLYNQPQHF. For the CDR3, the DNA is TGTGCCAGCAGCTTATATAATCAGCCCCAGCATTTT.

In this sample, this clonotype turned up many times. The chain has TRBV7-2 and TRBJ2-6; no clear D gene. Germline CDR1 and CDR2: SGHTA and FQGNSA. The CDR3 covers 15 residues. Trimming pared 5 bases from V and 0 bases from J, leaving 8 bases between. CDR3: CASSPHSSGANVLTF. The CDR3 bases are TGTGCCAGCAGCCCCCACAGCTCTGGGGCCAACGTCCTGACTTTC.

This clonotype was counted at least ten times. The V gene is TRBV7-2, the J gene TRBJ1-1; no clear D. Germline V gene lookup returns CDR1 SGHTA and CDR2 FQGNSA. V lost 4 bases, J lost 1 base, and 7 bases lay in between. The CDR3 spans 13 residues. The CDR3: CASSSPGNTEAFF. Written as DNA, the CDR3 is TGTGCCAGCAGCTCCCCAGGGAACACTGAAGCTTTCTTT.

This clonotype was recorded many times. The chain links TRBV4-3 to TRBJ2-1; 7 nucleotides agree with TRBD2. V lost 1 base and J lost 7; bases outside the gene matches: 10. Germline V gene lookup returns CDR1 LGHNA and CDR2 YSLEER. The CDR3 totals 16 residues. Here the CDR3 reads CASSQVSGMGGNEQFF. The DNA for the CDR3 is TGCGCCAGCAGCCAAGTAAGCGGGATGGGGGGAAATGAGCAGTTCTTC.

This clonotype was recorded at least ten times. This chain joins TRBV29-1 and TRBJ2-7; D might be TRBD2 (6 bases). The V end was cut by 4 bases, the J end by 5 bases, with 12 bases between. CDR3 length equals 12 residues. The V gene's germline CDR1 is SQVTM and CDR2 ANQGSEA. The CDR3 loop reads CSVVREWNEQYF. As DNA, the CDR3 is TGCAGCGTTGTTCGGGAGTGGAACGAGCAGTACTTC.

The V gene is TRBV7-2, the J gene TRBJ1-2, with 7 bases identical to TRBD1. Trimming removed 10 bases from V and 6 bases from J; junction bases left unmatched: 11. Germline CDR1 is SGHTA and CDR2 is FQGNSA. The length of the CDR3 is 13 residues. The CDR3: CATKEGTVHGYTF. For the CDR3, the DNA is TGTGCCACAAAAGAGGGGACAGTACATGGCTACACCTTC.

The chain has TRBV29-1 and TRBJ1-2; 9 bases agree with TRBD1. Losses at the gene ends were 6 bases for V and 7 bases for J; bases not matched to a gene: 9. Germline CDR1 and CDR2: SQVTM and ANQGSEA. The CDR3 has 13 amino acids. The CDR3 region is CSVLTGGNFGYTF. CDR3 sequence (DNA): TGCAGCGTACTTACAGGGGGCAATTTTGGCTACACCTTC.

The rearrangement links TRBV6-4 to TRBJ2-1; D might be TRBD1 (5 bases). This CDR3 is built from 15 residues. The germline V gene has CDR1 MRHNA and CDR2 SNTAGT. The V end was cut by 3 bases, the J end by 0 bases, with 9 bases between. The CDR3 region has the DNA TGTGCCAGCAGTGAATCCCAGGGCTCCTACAATGAGCAGTTCTTC. Amino acids: CASSESQGSYNEQFF.

In its sample, this clonotype was seen many times. The J gene is TRBJ2-1, the V gene TRBV3-1, with D uncertain. The CDR3 is 12 residues long. Trimming took 1 base from V and 9 from J, leaving 7 bases between them. Germline assignment: CDR1 LGHDT and CDR2 YNNKEL (reference sequence). CDR3 nucleotide sequence: TGTGCCAGCAGCCAAGGTCTGGGTGAGCAGTTCTTC. Translating it yields CASSQGLGEQFF.

This clonotype has just a few counts. V and J are TRBV6-4 and TRBJ2-7, with D possibly being TRBD1 (6 bases). V was clipped by 6 bases and J by 0 bases, with 15 bases between them. Germline loops: CDR1 MRHNA, CDR2 SNTAGT. This CDR3 region has 15 residues. The CDR3 region is CASSLMPGDSYEQYF. CDR3 DNA: TGTGCCAGCAGCCTTATGCCAGGGGACTCCTACGAGCAGTACTTC.

V gene TRBV20-1 combines with J gene TRBJ2-7, with D possibly being TRBD2 (5 bases). CDR1 is DFQATT, CDR2 SNEGSKA, per germline (reference sequence). With 1 base removed from V and 3 bases from J, the gap between germline ends came to 19 bases. CDR3 length equals 16 residues. For the CDR3, the DNA is TGCAGTGCTAGAGGTCATGGAGCGGAGACCCTCTACGAGCAGTACTTC. Translating gives CSARGHGAETLYEQYF.

This clonotype was recorded at least ten times. The chain has TRBV15 and TRBJ1-2; no clear D. The CDR3 has 14 amino acids. From germline, CDR1 is LNHNV and CDR2 YYDKDF (reference sequence). Trimming removed 1 base from V and 4 bases from J, with 10 bases in between. CDR3 nucleotide sequence: TGTGCCACCAGCAGAGCCCTGGGTTCCTATGGCTACACCTTC. Protein sequence: CATSRALGSYGYTF.

At least ten counts were recorded for this clonotype. The chain employs TRBV5-5 and TRBJ2-1; D not resolved. Germline CDR1 is SGHKS and CDR2 is YYEKEE (reference sequence). The CDR3 spans 14 residues. V gave up 4 bases and J gave up 3 bases, with 11 bases separating them. DNA for the CDR3: TGTGCCAGCAGCATCCTAGTTATCTACAATGAGCAGTTCTTC. Its protein product is CASSILVIYNEQFF.

The CDR3 DNA is TGTGCCAGCAGCTTATTCAGGGGGCCGTGGGAGACCCAGTACTTC. It is translated as CASSLFRGPWETQYF. The chain has TRBV11-3 and TRBJ2-5, with 8 nucleotides matching TRBD1. This CDR3 contains 15 residues. Trimming took 2 bases from V and 5 from J; bases not matched to a gene: 7. Germline CDR1 is SGHNT and CDR2 is YENEEA.